Listed below are T cell receptor beta chains from one sample, sequenced in a study of cytomegalovirus exposure and HLA in healthy donors. Clones were sequenced by immunoSEQ multiplex PCR, and TCRdb holds only the in-frame ones, with some missing. The table shows 140,000 to 150,000 clones, with roughly 10% occurring only once. The sequencing input was PBMCs. The receptors derive from a man aged 50-59 years in good health and CMV-seronegative. CDR3s leave out the opening cysteine and the closing phenylalanine or tryptophan. The order of the fields is J gene, V gene, CDR3 protein.

>TRBJ1-2|TRBV6-6
ASSLTGGATHGYT
>TRBJ1-1|TRBV9
ASSVVSTGDTEAF
>TRBJ1-3|TRBV25-1
ASSELGTGSGNTIY
>TRBJ1-1|TRBV30
AYSWEGNTEAF
>TRBJ2-1|TRBV6-4
ASSVAGGVNEQF
>TRBJ2-2|TRBV7-6
ASSLVASGRAATGELF
>TRBJ2-1|TRBV6-5
ASSSWDKQF
>TRBJ2-2|TRBV25-1
ASSVPGRGELF
>TRBJ2-3|TRBV7-9
ASSTLAAQREY
>TRBJ2-7|TRBV5-1
ASSLEGGYTYEQY
>TRBJ1-3|TRBV28
ASSFRGRNTIY
>TRBJ1-2|TRBV19
ASRIGVSENYGYT
>TRBJ2-7|TRBV18
ASSPTGLAGTYEQY
>TRBJ2-2|TRBV6-4
ASSDRGDVSGELF
>TRBJ2-1|TRBV6-1
ASSGDSHNEQF
>TRBJ2-1|TRBV6-1
ASSEGTGYNEQF
>TRBJ1-6|TRBV9
ASSRRRRVGSSYNSPLH
>TRBJ2-7|TRBV7-9
ASRSSGTGYEQY
>TRBJ2-2|TRBV30
AWDRLANTGELF
>TRBJ2-3|TRBV7-3
ASSLGYGPAGGTGDTQY
>TRBJ2-7|TRBV5-5
ASSLALRGLYEQY